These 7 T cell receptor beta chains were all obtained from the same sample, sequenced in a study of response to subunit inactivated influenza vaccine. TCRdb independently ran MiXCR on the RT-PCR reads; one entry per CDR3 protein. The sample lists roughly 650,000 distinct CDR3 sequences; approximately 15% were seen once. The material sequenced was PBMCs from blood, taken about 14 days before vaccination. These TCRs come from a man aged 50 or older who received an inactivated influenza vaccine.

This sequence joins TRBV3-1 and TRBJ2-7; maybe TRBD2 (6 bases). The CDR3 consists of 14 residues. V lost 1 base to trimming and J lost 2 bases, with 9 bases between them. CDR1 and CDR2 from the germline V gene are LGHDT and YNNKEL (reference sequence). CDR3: CASSQGGAAYEQYF. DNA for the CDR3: TGTGCCAGCAGCCAAGGCGGGGCTGCCTACGAGCAGTACTTC.

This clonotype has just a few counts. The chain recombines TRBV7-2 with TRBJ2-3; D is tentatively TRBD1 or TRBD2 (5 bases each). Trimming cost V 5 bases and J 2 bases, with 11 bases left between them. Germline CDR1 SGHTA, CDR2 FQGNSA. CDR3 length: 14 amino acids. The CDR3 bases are TGTGCCAGCAGCCCGGGACCGACCACAGATACGCAGTATTTT. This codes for CASSPGPTTDTQYF.

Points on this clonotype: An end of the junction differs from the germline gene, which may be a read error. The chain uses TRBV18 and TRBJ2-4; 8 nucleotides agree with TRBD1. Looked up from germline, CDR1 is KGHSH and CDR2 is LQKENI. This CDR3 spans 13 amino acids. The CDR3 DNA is TGTGCCAGCTCACCTTCCGGGACAGGATCCGTTCTCTTC. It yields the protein CASSPSGTGSVLF.

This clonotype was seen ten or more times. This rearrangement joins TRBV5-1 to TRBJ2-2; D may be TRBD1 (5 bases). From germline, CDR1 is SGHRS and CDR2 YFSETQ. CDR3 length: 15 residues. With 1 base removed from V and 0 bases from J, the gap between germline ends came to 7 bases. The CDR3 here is CASSLMTANTGELFF. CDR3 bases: TGCGCCAGCAGCTTGATGACAGCGAACACCGGGGAGCTGTTTTTT.

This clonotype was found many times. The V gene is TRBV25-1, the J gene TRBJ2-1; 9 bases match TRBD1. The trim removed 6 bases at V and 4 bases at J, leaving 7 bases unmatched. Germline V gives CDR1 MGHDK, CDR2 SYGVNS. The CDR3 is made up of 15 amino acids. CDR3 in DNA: TGTGCCAGCAGAAAAGGGACAGGGCCTTACAATGAGCAGTTCTTC. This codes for CASRKGTGPYNEQFF. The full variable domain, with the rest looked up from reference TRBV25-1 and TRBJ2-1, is EADIYQTPRYLVIGTGKKITLECSQTMGHDKMYWYQQDPGMELHLIHYSYGVNSTEKGDLSSESTVSRIRTEHFPLTLESARPSHTSQYLCASRKGTGPYNEQFFGPGTRLTVL.

The CDR3 spells CASSQHASGGAHSTDTQYF. The DNA of the CDR3 is TGTGCCAGCAGCCAGCACGCTAGCGGGGGGGCCCATAGCACAGATACGCAGTATTTT. This chain uses TRBV3-1 with TRBJ2-3; TRBD2 matches 12 bases. Germline CDR1 reads LGHDT; CDR2 reads YNNKEL (reference sequence). Germline trimming cut 3 bases from V and 0 bases from J; bases unmatched to any gene: 10. This CDR3 has 19 amino acids.

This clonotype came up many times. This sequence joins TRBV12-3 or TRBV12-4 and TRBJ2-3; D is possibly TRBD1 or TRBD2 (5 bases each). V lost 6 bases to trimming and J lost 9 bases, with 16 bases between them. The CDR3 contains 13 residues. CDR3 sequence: CASRPGTGWTQYF. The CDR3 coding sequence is TGTGCCAGCAGACCAGGGACCGGCTGGACGCAGTATTTT.